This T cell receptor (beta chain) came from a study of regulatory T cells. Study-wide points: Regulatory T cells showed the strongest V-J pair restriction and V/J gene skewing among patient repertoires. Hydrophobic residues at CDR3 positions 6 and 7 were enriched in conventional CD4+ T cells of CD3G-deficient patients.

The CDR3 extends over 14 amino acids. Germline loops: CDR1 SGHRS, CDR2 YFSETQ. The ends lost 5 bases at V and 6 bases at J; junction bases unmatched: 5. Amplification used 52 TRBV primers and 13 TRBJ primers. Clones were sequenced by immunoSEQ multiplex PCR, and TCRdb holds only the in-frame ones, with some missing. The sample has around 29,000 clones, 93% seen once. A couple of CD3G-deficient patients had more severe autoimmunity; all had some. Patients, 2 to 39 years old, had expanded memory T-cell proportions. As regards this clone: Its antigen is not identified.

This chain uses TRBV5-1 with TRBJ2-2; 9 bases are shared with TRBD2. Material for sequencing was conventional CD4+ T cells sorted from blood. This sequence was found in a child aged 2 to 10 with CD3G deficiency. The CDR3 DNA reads TGCGCCAGCAGTCCGGGACTAGCCGCCGGGGAGCTGTTTTTT. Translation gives CASSPGLAAGELFF.